The 32 T cell receptor beta chains listed next were all sequenced from one sample in a study of early T cells in non-severe SARS-CoV-2 infection. TCRdb redid the calling of the 5' RACE reads with MiXCR, one entry per CDR3 protein. The sample consists of approximately 69,000 distinct CDR3 sequences, roughly an eighth of them appearing once. The specimen comprised whole blood, sampled at baseline. These receptor sequences come from an adult who was a healthcare worker with PCR-confirmed SARS-CoV-2 infection or an uninfected control (not recorded which).

This clonotype was picked up many times. The CDR3 here is CASSLARGARVNQPQHF. The CDR3 coding sequence is TGTGCCAGCAGTTTAGCCCGGGGCGCACGGGTAAACCAGCCCCAGCATTTT. This sequence joins TRBV28 and TRBJ1-5, with D possibly being TRBD1 (5 bases). The CDR3 has 17 residues. Germline V CDR1 and CDR2: MDHEN, SYDVKM. V was trimmed by 2 bases and J by 7 bases, leaving 21 bases between them.

V usage is TRBV6-2 or TRBV6-3 and J usage is TRBJ2-7; 9 nucleotides agree with TRBD1. Trimming took 2 bases from V and 3 from J; bases not matched to a gene: 17. From germline, CDR1 is MNHEY and CDR2 SVGEGT. This CDR3 spans 19 amino acids. This CDR3 reads CASSYQLHPPGQGNYEQYF. The CDR3 bases are TGTGCCAGCAGTTACCAGCTACACCCTCCGGGACAGGGCAACTACGAGCAGTACTTC.

The rearrangement links TRBV30 to TRBJ1-2; D is unclear. V was clipped by 4 bases and J by 0 bases, with 6 bases between them. The germline CDR1 and CDR2 sequences are GTSNPN and SVGIG (reference sequence). The length of the CDR3 is 12 residues. The CDR3 DNA reads as TGTGCCTGGAACAGAGCTAACTATGGCTACACCTTC. Translating gives CAWNRANYGYTF.

This sequence joins TRBV7-2 and TRBJ2-5; TRBD2 matches 7 bases. The CDR3 runs 14 residues. Germline V gene data show CDR1 as SGHTA and CDR2 as FQGNSA. Losses at the gene ends were 1 base for V and 2 bases for J; bases not matched to a gene: 1. CDR3 in amino acids: CASSLGGLQETQYF. CDR3 DNA: TGTGCCAGCAGCTTAGGGGGACTACAAGAGACCCAGTACTTC.

The V and J genes are TRBV30 and TRBJ2-2; maybe TRBD1 (7 bases). Germline V gene data show CDR1 as GTSNPN and CDR2 as SVGIG (reference sequence). The CDR3 contains 15 residues. Trimming removed 1 base from V and 5 bases from J, with 14 bases in between. The CDR3 region has the DNA TGTGCCTGGAGTGCCCAGGGGGGATGGACCGGGGAGCTGTTTTTT. This gives the protein CAWSAQGGWTGELFF. The full variable domain, completed using reference TRBV30 and TRBJ2-2, is SQTIHQWPATLVQPVGSPLSLECTVEGTSNPNLYWYRQAAGRGLQLLFYSVGIGQISSEVPQNLSASRPQDRQFILSSKKLLLSDSGFYLCAWSAQGGWTGELFFGEGSRLTVL.

In its sample, this clonotype was seen a few times. The chain uses TRBV6-6 and TRBJ1-1; 10 bases line up with TRBD1. Germline assignment: CDR1 MNHNY and CDR2 SVGAGI (reference sequence). V dropped 5 bases and J dropped 10; count of bases not matched to a gene: 4. CDR3 length: 12 amino acids. CDR3 amino acids: CASSRDRGRAFF. In nucleotides, the CDR3 is TGTGCCAGCAGTCGAGACAGGGGGCGAGCTTTCTTT.

Many counts were recorded for this clonotype. This rearrangement joins TRBV6-2 or TRBV6-3 to TRBJ2-4; D call uncertain. CDR1 and CDR2 (germline): MNHEY, SVGEGT. V was shortened by 2 bases and J by 8 bases, with 4 bases between the two germline ends. This CDR3 comprises 11 residues. CDR3 DNA sequence: TGTGCCAGCAGTTACGAGGACATTCAGTACTTC. Translated, it gives CASSYEDIQYF.

This clonotype was observed a few times. The chain couples TRBV7-2 to TRBJ2-7, with TRBD2 matching over 7 bases. Germline values: CDR1 SGHTA, CDR2 FQGNSA. CDR3 length: 15 residues. V was pared by 5 bases and J by 4 bases, with 11 bases of the junction left unmatched. The CDR3 protein is CASSTNPSGFYEQYF. The DNA for the CDR3 is TGTGCCAGCAGCACCAACCCTAGCGGATTTTACGAGCAGTACTTC. The full variable domain, in which reference TRBV7-2 and TRBJ2-7 provide the parts outside the CDR3, is GAGVSQSPSNKVTEKGKDVELRCDPISGHTALYWYRQSLGQGLEFLIYFQGNSAPDKSGLPSDRFSAERTGGSVSTLTIQRTQQEDSAVYLCASSTNPSGFYEQYFGPGTRLTVT.

The chain recombines TRBV7-8 with TRBJ2-1, with D perhaps assigned TRBD1 or TRBD2 (6 bases each). The germline V gene encodes CDR1 SGHVS and CDR2 FQNEAQ. The CDR3 sequence is 16 residues long. Trimming took off 2 bases at V and 3 bases at J, with 14 bases between the two ends. CDR3 in amino acids: CASSLMSGAGYNEQFF. The CDR3 nucleotides read TGTGCCAGCAGCTTAATGTCGGGGGCCGGCTACAATGAGCAGTTCTTC.

The chain recombines TRBV6-2 or TRBV6-3 with TRBJ2-7; the match to TRBD2 covers 8 bases. This CDR3 has 15 residues. Germline V gene lookup returns CDR1 MNHEY and CDR2 SVGEGT. J was trimmed by 6 bases and V by 6 bases; bases with no gene match: 13. The CDR3 region has the DNA TGTGCCAGCAGCCTTGTGAGAGCGGGAGTTGGCGAGCAGTACTTC. This codes for CASSLVRAGVGEQYF.

DNA for the CDR3: TGTGCCAGCAGCTTAGGCGTCCCGGGACTGCTAACAGATACGCAGTATTTT. It yields the protein CASSLGVPGLLTDTQYF. The genes are TRBV7-6 and TRBJ2-3; possible D gene TRBD2, 6 bases. The CDR3 loop spans 17 amino acids. V was clipped by 1 base and J by 3 bases, with 17 bases between them. Germline CDR1 reads SGHVS; CDR2 reads FNYEAQ.

The rearrangement links TRBV12-5 to TRBJ1-5; a weak D match, TRBD1 (5 bases). The CDR3 has 13 amino acids. The germline V gene has CDR1 LGHNT and CDR2 FRNRAP. Trimming removed 3 bases at V and 4 bases at J, with 7 bases between. CDR3 nucleotide sequence: TGTGCTAGTGGTTTACGGGGGAATCAGCCCCAGCATTTT. This sequence encodes CASGLRGNQPQHF.

Only a few counts were recorded for this clonotype. J is TRBJ1-2 and V is TRBV9; D gene uncertain. CDR1 is SGDLS, CDR2 YYNGEE, per germline. CDR3 length: 16 amino acids. Trimming pared 4 bases from V and 3 bases from J, leaving 19 bases between. The CDR3 reads CASSPVEPSYYYGYTF. CDR3 DNA: TGTGCCAGCAGCCCCGTAGAGCCTTCTTACTACTATGGCTACACCTTC.

In this sample, this clonotype turned up many times. The chain uses TRBV4-1 and TRBJ1-1; unclear D gene. The germline CDR1 and CDR2 sequences are MGHRA and YSYEKL. The CDR3 is 15 amino acids. With 6 bases removed from V and 5 bases from J, the gap between germline ends came to 19 bases. CDR3 region: CASRSLPLVETEAFF. The CDR3 nucleotides are TGCGCCAGCAGGAGTTTACCGCTTGTAGAGACTGAAGCTTTCTTT.

There are many counts of this clonotype. The chain carries TRBV7-2 and TRBJ2-3; TRBD2 agrees at 8 bases. The germline V gene has CDR1 SGHTA and CDR2 FQGNSA. J lost 6 bases, V lost 3 bases, and 5 bases had no gene match. The CDR3 is 14 residues long. The CDR3 DNA reads TGTGCCAGCAGCTTCGGGGGGGCTAGGGATACGCAGTATTTT. Amino acid sequence: CASSFGGARDTQYF. The full variable domain, in which reference TRBV7-2 and TRBJ2-3 provide the parts outside the CDR3, is GAGVSQSPSNKVTEKGKDVELRCDPISGHTALYWYRQSLGQGLEFLIYFQGNSAPDKSGLPSDRFSAERTGGSVSTLTIQRTQQEDSAVYLCASSFGGARDTQYFGPGTRLTVL.

This clonotype was seen repeatedly, ten times or more. V usage is TRBV29-1 and J usage is TRBJ2-7; D tentatively fits TRBD1 or TRBD2 (5 bases each). This CDR3 has 12 residues. V lost 2 bases and J lost 2, with 7 bases in between. Germline CDR1 reads SQVTM; CDR2 reads ANQGSEA. In nucleotides, the CDR3 is TGCAGCGTTGAAAGGGACCCCTACGAGCAGTACTTC. Translated, it gives CSVERDPYEQYF.

This clonotype was observed a few times. V usage is TRBV20-1 and J usage is TRBJ2-7; 8 bases are a match to TRBD2. Germline V lookup: CDR1 DFQATT, CDR2 SNEGSKA (reference sequence). The CDR3 runs 12 residues. With 3 bases clipped from V and 4 bases from J, the junction kept 2 bases outside the gene matches. The CDR3 here is CSASSGIYEQYF. As DNA, the CDR3 is TGCAGTGCTAGTAGCGGGATTTACGAGCAGTACTTC.

The genes are TRBV7-9 and TRBJ2-6; D is ambiguous. The CDR3 sequence is 16 residues long. V was cut by 5 bases and J by 5 bases, with 16 bases left in between. Germline V gene sequence: CDR1 SEHNR, CDR2 FQNEAQ (reference sequence). The CDR3 DNA reads TGTGCCAGCAGCAGCACCAAGGGCGCCCGGGCCAACGTCCTGACTTTC. It is translated as CASSSTKGARANVLTF.

This clonotype was recorded a few times. This chain links TRBV18 with TRBJ2-1; D possibly corresponds to TRBD2 (6 bases). The CDR3 is 14 residues long. V dropped 8 bases and J dropped 4 bases, with 15 bases sitting between them. Germline V CDR1 and CDR2: KGHSH, LQKENI. CDR3 region: CASAGGSDYNEQFF. The DNA for the CDR3 is TGTGCCAGCGCCGGAGGGAGCGATTACAATGAGCAGTTCTTC.

This clonotype has a handful of counts. V usage is TRBV29-1 and J usage is TRBJ2-1; D unclear. Germline CDR1 and CDR2: SQVTM and ANQGSEA. The CDR3 spans 14 residues. Trimming took off 6 bases at V and 2 bases at J, with 14 bases between the two ends. CDR3 DNA sequence: TGCAGCGTAGCTGCGGAGATCACCTACAATGAGCAGTTCTTC. Protein sequence: CSVAAEITYNEQFF.

V is TRBV7-2 and J is TRBJ2-7; D not resolved. Looked up from germline, CDR1 is SGHTA and CDR2 is FQGNSA. Trimming stripped 5 bases from V and 11 bases from J, with 19 bases between. The CDR3 loop spans 13 amino acids. CDR3 coding DNA: TGTGCCAGCAGCCCCACGGACCACCGCGTGGAGTACTTC. It yields the protein CASSPTDHRVEYF. The full variable domain, completed using reference TRBV7-2 and TRBJ2-7, is GAGVSQSPSNKVTEKGKDVELRCDPISGHTALYWYRQSLGQGLEFLIYFQGNSAPDKSGLPSDRFSAERTGGSVSTLTIQRTQQEDSAVYLCASSPTDHRVEYFGPGTRLTVT.

V gene TRBV4-1 combines with J gene TRBJ1-3, with D hard to call. This CDR3 contains 16 residues. In germline, CDR1 is MGHRA, CDR2 YSYEKL. The germline V and J ends were trimmed by 1 base and 0 bases, with 10 bases remaining between them. CDR3 loop: CASSQGEERSGNTIYF. In DNA, the CDR3 is TGCGCCAGCAGCCAAGGGGAAGAGCGCTCTGGAAACACCATATATTTT.

The genes are TRBV5-1 and TRBJ2-7; 9 bases map to TRBD2. J gave up 4 bases and V 2 bases, and 16 bases lay outside the gene matches. The CDR3 is 18 amino acids. From germline, CDR1 is SGHRS and CDR2 YFSETQ. CDR3 nucleotide sequence: TGCGCCAGCAGCTTCGGTCACGGTGTAGCGGGGGTAAAATACGAGCAGTACTTC. Amino acids: CASSFGHGVAGVKYEQYF.

This clonotype was seen a few times. This rearrangement joins TRBV3-1 to TRBJ2-7, with D tentatively TRBD1 or TRBD2 (5 bases each). This CDR3 region has 15 residues. The V gene's germline CDR1 is LGHDT and CDR2 YNNKEL (reference sequence). V was clipped by 0 bases and J by 2 bases, with 11 bases between them. The DNA for the CDR3 is TGTGCCAGCAGCCAAGATCCGGGGCAGACCTACGAGCAGTACTTC. It yields the protein CASSQDPGQTYEQYF.

This clonotype has a count of ten or more. Written as DNA, the CDR3 is TGTGCCAGTAGTAGGCAGGAGGGTGGCTACGAGCAGTACTTC. Its protein product is CASSRQEGGYEQYF. The V gene is TRBV19, the J gene TRBJ2-7; D is possibly TRBD2 (6 bases). CDR1 and CDR2 (germline): LNHDA, SQIVND (reference sequence). CDR3 length equals 14 residues. The V gene lost 4 bases and the J gene lost 3 bases, with 13 bases spanning the gap. Combining the CDR3 with reference TRBV19 and TRBJ2-7 gives the whole variable domain DGGITQSPKYLFRKEGQNVTLSCEQNLNHDAMYWYRQDPGQGLRLIYYSQIVNDFQKGDIAEGYSVSREKKESFPLTVTSAQKNPTAFYLCASSRQEGGYEQYFGPGTRLTVT.

The V and J genes are TRBV5-1 and TRBJ1-1; D unresolved. Trimming cost V 0 bases and J 1 base, with 10 bases left between them. The CDR3 spans 15 residues. Germline V gene lookup returns CDR1 SGHRS and CDR2 YFSETQ. The CDR3 DNA follows: TGCGCCAGCAGCTTGGGGGCAGACCCGAACACTGAAGCTTTCTTT. This gives the protein CASSLGADPNTEAFF.

This clonotype has more than one count but fewer than ten. The V and J genes are TRBV5-1 and TRBJ1-6, with D unresolved. Germline CDR1 SGHRS, CDR2 YFSETQ. This CDR3 contains 13 residues. V was clipped by 3 bases and J by 8 bases, with 9 bases between them. CDR3 bases: TGCGCCAGCAGCTCTGGCGGTGATTCACCCCTCCACTTT. Translated, it gives CASSSGGDSPLHF.

The chain combines TRBV7-3 with TRBJ2-3; 7 positions match TRBD2. CDR1 SGHTA and CDR2 FQGTGA come from the germline V gene. Unmatched junction bases numbered 5, after V lost 0 bases and J lost 5 bases. The CDR3 covers 15 residues. The CDR3 DNA sequence: TGTGCCAGCAGCTTAACCCCCGGGGGGTTAGATACGCAGTATTTT. It is translated as CASSLTPGGLDTQYF.

Details on this clonotype: A read error may account for a junction end that differs from germline. The chain carries TRBV28 and TRBJ2-1; TRBD2 is a possible D gene (6 bases). The germline CDR1 and CDR2 sequences are MDHEN and SYDVKM. The CDR3 consists of 15 residues. The CDR3 reads CVSSPSGPMHNEQFF. In nucleotides, the CDR3 is TGTGTCAGCAGTCCCAGCGGGCCAATGCACAATGAGCAGTTCTTC.

This chain's CDR3 is CSARQGVMSEAFF. CDR3 DNA: TGCAGTGCCAGACAGGGGGTAATGAGTGAAGCTTTCTTT. The gene calls are TRBV20-1 and TRBJ1-1; 9 nucleotides match TRBD1. V shed 6 bases, J shed 7 bases, and the junction held 9 bases outside the gene matches. Germline loops: CDR1 DFQATT, CDR2 SNEGSKA (reference sequence). The CDR3 is made up of 13 amino acids.

In its sample, this clonotype was seen many times. V and J are TRBV20-1 and TRBJ2-1; D remains unclear. The CDR3 consists of 15 residues. Trimming took off 7 bases at V and 4 bases at J, with 20 bases between the two ends. Germline V CDR1 and CDR2: DFQATT, SNEGSKA (reference sequence). For the CDR3, the DNA is TGCAGTGTTGGGCGTAGGCAGGCGCTTTACAATGAGCAGTTCTTC. Its protein product is CSVGRRQALYNEQFF.

This clonotype was seen many times. The chain joins TRBV4-2 to TRBJ2-2, with D possibly being TRBD1 or TRBD2 (6 bases each). This CDR3 spans 19 amino acids. V lost 2 bases to trimming and J lost 0 bases, with 19 bases between them. Germline CDR1 LGHNA, CDR2 YNFKEQ. As DNA, the CDR3 is TGTGCCAGCAGCCAACGAAAGGGGGATCCGGGAGCGAACACCGGGGAGCTGTTTTTT. This translates into CASSQRKGDPGANTGELFF.